One sample yielded the 29 T cell receptor beta chains listed below, sequenced in a study of beta chain features in type 1 diabetes. Points from the study as a whole: All four CD4+ subsets from Type 1 diabetes patients carried moderately but significantly shorter TCRB CDR3s.

The antigens for these receptors are not known. Reverse transcription of all isolated RNA meant that expressed TCRB transcripts were sequenced. Assay used: immunoSEQ multiplex PCR; TCRdb lists only in-frame clones, some missing. Of 250,000 to 350,000 clones in the sample, approximately 15% were seen once. What was sequenced was naive CD4+ T cells from blood. These receptors all come from a man aged 18 to 30 with type 1 diabetes.

This sequence joins TRBV4-3 and TRBJ2-3; 12 positions match TRBD2. The junction had 3 bases not matched to a gene; V was cut back by 0 bases and J by 2 bases. The CDR3 has 17 amino acids. Germline values: CDR1 LGHNA, CDR2 YSLEER. CDR3 DNA: TGCGCCAGCAGCCAAGATCCTAGCGGGGGGGACACAGATACGCAGTATTTT. Translating it yields CASSQDPSGGDTDTQYF.

The rearrangement links TRBV5-1 to TRBJ2-2, with 7 nucleotides matching TRBD2. Germline CDR1 and CDR2: SGHRS and YFSETQ. This CDR3 has 16 amino acids. V dropped 3 bases and J dropped 3; count of bases not matched to a gene: 8. CDR3 sequence: CASSYRGGSDTGELFF. The CDR3, as DNA: TGCGCCAGCAGCTACCGGGGAGGGTCGGACACCGGGGAGCTGTTTTTT.

This clone was counted between two and nine times. The chain couples TRBV30 to TRBJ1-1; D is perhaps TRBD1 (5 bases). V lost 4 bases and J 3 bases, leaving 12 bases between the germline ends. CDR1 is GTSNPN and CDR2 is SVGIG in the germline V gene (reference sequence). The CDR3 is 13 residues long. The CDR3 DNA reads TGTGCCTGGATGTTGTGGGGGGACACTGAAGCTTTCTTT. Its translation: CAWMLWGDTEAFF.

The chain combines TRBV6-6 with TRBJ2-1; maybe TRBD2 (6 bases). Trimming took off 7 bases at V and 5 bases at J, with 18 bases between the two ends. Per germline, CDR1 MNHNY and CDR2 SVGAGI (reference sequence). The CDR3 is 15 residues long. CDR3 protein: CASTFQAGSHNEQFF. CDR3 nucleotides: TGTGCCAGCACCTTCCAGGCGGGAAGTCACAATGAGCAGTTCTTC.

This clone was counted a few times. The chain employs TRBV9 and TRBJ1-1; perhaps TRBD1 as D (5 bases). Between the trimmed V and J ends, which lost 0 bases and 7 bases, there was a span of 13 bases. CDR3 length: 14 amino acids. Germline CDR1 reads SGDLS; CDR2 reads YYNGEE. The DNA of the CDR3 is TGTGCCAGCAGCGTAGGGCAGGGAACCATTGAAGCTTTCTTT. Translating it yields CASSVGQGTIEAFF.

This clone was seen a handful of times. This rearrangement joins TRBV4-2 to TRBJ2-1, with 13 bases matching TRBD2. V lost 6 bases to trimming and J lost 6 bases; unmatched junction nucleotides: 8. Germline V gene sequence: CDR1 LGHNA, CDR2 YNFKEQ. The CDR3 length is 16 residues. The CDR3 is CASRHSGLAGANEQFF. For the CDR3, the DNA is TGTGCCAGCAGGCACAGCGGACTAGCGGGAGCCAATGAGCAGTTCTTC.

This clone came up a few times. The CDR3 is CASSLEDSYNEQFF. The DNA of the CDR3 is TGCGCCAGCAGCTTGGAAGATAGCTACAATGAGCAGTTCTTC. The rearrangement uses TRBV5-1 and TRBJ2-1; D not certain. From germline, CDR1 is SGHRS and CDR2 YFSETQ. This CDR3 has 14 residues. V was cut by 0 bases and J by 3 bases, with 7 bases left in between.

This chain joins TRBV28 and TRBJ2-5; a possible D gene is TRBD1 (6 bases). Trimming pared 4 bases from V and 2 bases from J, leaving 23 bases between. Germline V gene lookup returns CDR1 MDHEN and CDR2 SYDVKM. The CDR3 is 18 residues long. CDR3 sequence reads: CASSWGLTAGARQETQYF. The CDR3 DNA reads as TGTGCCAGCAGTTGGGGGCTAACGGCAGGGGCCAGACAAGAGACCCAGTACTTC.

The J gene is TRBJ1-2, the V gene TRBV27, with TRBD1 matching over 7 bases. The germline CDR1 and CDR2 sequences are MNHEY and SMNVEV (reference sequence). The V and J ends lost 6 bases and 4 bases, in that order; junction bases with no gene match: 5. The CDR3 is 13 amino acids. CDR3 nucleotides: TGTGCCAGCAGCCAACAGGGGAGCTATGGCTACACCTTC. This codes for CASSQQGSYGYTF.

This chain joins TRBV30 and TRBJ2-5, with TRBD2 matching 9 bases. Trimming took 2 bases from V and 9 from J; bases not matched to a gene: 16. Looked up from germline, CDR1 is GTSNPN and CDR2 is SVGIG (reference sequence). The CDR3 runs to 16 residues. The CDR3 is CAWSFERGAPTMAQYF. The CDR3 DNA reads as TGTGCCTGGAGTTTTGAGCGGGGGGCCCCAACGATGGCCCAGTACTTC.

In its sample, this clone was seen a few times. The rearrangement uses TRBV5-4 and TRBJ2-5, with 9 bases identical to TRBD2. The tail of the sequence fits TRBJ2-7 better, so the J call may be wrong. Per the germline V gene, CDR1 is SGHNT and CDR2 is YYREEE (reference sequence). This CDR3 is 16 amino acids long. The CDR3 coding sequence is TGTGCCAGCAGCCCGGGGGGCGGGAGGGACATCTACGAGCAGTACTTC. Its translation is CASSPGGGRDIYEQYF.

The chain combines TRBV14 with TRBJ2-3; 7 positions match TRBD2. V trimming: 4 bases; J trimming: 2 bases; junction bases outside the gene matches: 12. Germline V gene sequence: CDR1 SGHDN, CDR2 FVKESK. The CDR3 extends over 17 amino acids. As DNA, the CDR3 is TGTGCCAGCAGCCTCCTTGGCCAGCGGGAACACACAGATACGCAGTATTTT. Amino acids: CASSLLGQREHTDTQYF.

The genes are TRBV7-9 and TRBJ1-1; TRBD1 aligns across 8 bases. The CDR3 extends over 15 amino acids. With 3 bases clipped from V and 5 bases from J, the junction kept 8 bases outside the gene matches. The germline gives CDR1 SEHNR, CDR2 FQNEAQ (reference sequence). The CDR3 nucleotides read TGTGCCAGCAGCTTTGGGTCAGGGGGCTTGACTGAAGCTTTCTTT. Protein product: CASSFGSGGLTEAFF.

This clone was counted only a few times. The chain combines TRBV30 with TRBJ2-3; TRBD1 agrees at 10 bases. Unmatched junction bases numbered 9, after V lost 2 bases and J lost 10 bases. Germline V gene sequence: CDR1 GTSNPN, CDR2 SVGIG (reference sequence). The CDR3 extends over 14 amino acids. CDR3 nucleotides: TGTGCCTGGAGTCGGGACAGGGGTGTTAGCGCGCAGTATTTT. Translating gives CAWSRDRGVSAQYF.

The chain's CDR3 is CASSLERSTGELFF. The CDR3, as DNA: TGTGCCAGCAGCTTAGAACGGAGCACCGGGGAGCTGTTTTTT. The rearrangement joins TRBV11-2 to TRBJ2-2; D is uncertain. The ends were cut back, 0 bases at V and 4 bases at J, with 6 bases in the middle. The CDR3 loop spans 14 amino acids. Germline loops: CDR1 SGHAT, CDR2 FQNNGV.

This chain connects TRBV9 to TRBJ2-7, with 9 bases aligning to TRBD2. The germline V gene encodes CDR1 SGDLS and CDR2 YYNGEE. The J segment lost 1 base and the V segment lost 0 bases, leaving 5 bases of the junction unmatched. This CDR3 has 16 residues. CDR3 region: CASSVGPSGMSYEQYF. CDR3 nucleotides: TGTGCCAGCAGCGTAGGTCCTAGCGGGATGTCCTACGAGCAGTACTTC.

The CDR3 protein is CASSTLAQSTDTQYF. CDR3 coding DNA: TGTGCCAGCAGTACCCTAGCGCAAAGCACAGATACGCAGTATTTT. The rearrangement uses TRBV6-5 and TRBJ2-3; D is possibly TRBD2 (6 bases). Trimming took off 5 bases at V and 0 bases at J, with 12 bases between the two ends. This CDR3 is built from 15 residues. The germline V gene encodes CDR1 MNHEY and CDR2 SVGAGI.

This sequence joins TRBV11-3 and TRBJ2-1, with D unclear. The germline gives CDR1 SGHNT, CDR2 YENEEA. V dropped 5 bases and J dropped 7 bases, with 12 bases sitting between them. The CDR3 extends over 13 amino acids. Written as DNA, the CDR3 is TGTGCCAGCAGCCCCCGGAGAACGAATGAGCAGTTCTTC. Protein: CASSPRRTNEQFF.

This clone was counted a few times. The chain has TRBV7-2 and TRBJ2-1, with D maybe TRBD2 (7 bases). V shed 5 bases and J shed 8 bases, with 16 bases lying between them. CDR1 SGHTA and CDR2 FQGNSA come from the germline V gene. The CDR3 consists of 14 residues. The CDR3 sequence: CASSRGALRYEQFF. The CDR3 nucleotides read TGTGCCAGCAGCCGGGGGGCCCTACGTTATGAGCAGTTCTTC.

The chain uses TRBV7-2 and TRBJ2-3; D unresolved. The V end was cut by 1 base, the J end by 4 bases, with 6 bases between. The CDR3 extends over 13 amino acids. Germline CDR1 reads SGHTA; CDR2 reads FQGNSA. CDR3 in DNA: TGTGCCAGCAGCTTAGTTCTCCCAGATACGCAGTATTTT. Protein sequence: CASSLVLPDTQYF.

Notes on this clone: The same CDR3 arises from other DNA sequences in this sample as well. The chain is built from TRBV29-1 and TRBJ1-1; no definite D call. Between the trimmed V and J ends, which lost 5 bases and 0 bases, there was a span of 4 bases. The CDR3 spans 11 residues. Germline lookup yields CDR1 SQVTM and CDR2 ANQGSEA. CDR3 DNA sequence: TGCAGCGTTCCGGTGAACACTGAAGCTTTCTTT. Translating gives CSVPVNTEAFF.

The rearrangement links TRBV5-1 to TRBJ2-7, with D possibly TRBD1 on 5 matching bases. Trimming removed 0 bases at V and 4 bases at J, with 14 bases between. The germline V gene encodes CDR1 SGHRS and CDR2 YFSETQ. CDR3 length: 15 residues. The CDR3 is CASSLADSPLYEQYF. CDR3 bases: TGCGCCAGCAGCTTGGCCGACAGCCCCCTTTACGAGCAGTACTTC.

The rearrangement uses TRBV20-1 and TRBJ1-1; TRBD1 matches 9 bases. The CDR3 covers 11 residues. In germline, CDR1 is DFQATT, CDR2 SNEGSKA (reference sequence). V dropped 6 bases and J dropped 6; count of bases not matched to a gene: 2. The CDR3, as DNA: TGCAGTGCCAGACAGGGGGCTGAAGCTTTCTTT. It codes for CSARQGAEAFF.

This clone was detected a few times. The rearrangement uses TRBV7-2 and TRBJ1-5; D call uncertain. Trimming took off 5 bases at V and 6 bases at J, with 11 bases between the two ends. This CDR3 comprises 13 residues. The germline CDR1 and CDR2 sequences are SGHTA and FQGNSA. CDR3 protein: CASSLGGSQPQHF. Written as DNA, the CDR3 is TGTGCCAGCAGCCTAGGAGGGTCTCAGCCCCAGCATTTT.

Note on this clone: The sample has other DNA sequences that encode this CDR3 too. This chain uses TRBV7-9 with TRBJ2-6; 7 bases agree with TRBD1. J gave up 4 bases and V 2 bases, and 2 bases lay outside the gene matches. This CDR3 region has 15 residues. The germline V gene has CDR1 SEHNR and CDR2 FQNEAQ (reference sequence). Here the CDR3 reads CASSLTGAGANVLTF. The CDR3 nucleotides are TGTGCCAGCAGCTTAACAGGGGCCGGGGCCAACGTCCTGACTTTC.

This clone appeared a single time. The CDR3 here is CASSITGFGKTQYF. DNA of the CDR3: TGTGCCAGTAGTATCACAGGGTTTGGAAAGACCCAGTACTTC. The rearrangement joins TRBV19 to TRBJ2-5; D perhaps matches TRBD1 (6 bases). There are 14 residues in the CDR3. Germline V CDR1 and CDR2: LNHDA, SQIVND (reference sequence). V gave up 3 bases and J gave up 6 bases, with 14 bases separating them. Full variable domain (remainder filled in from reference TRBV19 and TRBJ2-5): DGGITQSPKYLFRKEGQNVTLSCEQNLNHDAMYWYRQDPGQGLRLIYYSQIVNDFQKGDIAEGYSVSREKKESFPLTVTSAQKNPTAFYLCASSITGFGKTQYFGPGTRLLVL.

This sequence joins TRBV18 and TRBJ1-1; D not resolved. Looked up from germline, CDR1 is KGHSH and CDR2 is LQKENI. The CDR3 extends over 15 amino acids. The ends were cut back, 1 base at V and 0 bases at J, with 9 bases in the middle. DNA for the CDR3: TGTGCCAGCTCACCACGAGCAGACTTGAACACTGAAGCTTTCTTT. It is translated as CASSPRADLNTEAFF.

V and J are TRBV5-1 and TRBJ1-1; 8 bases map to TRBD1. Trimming at V came to 3 bases and at J to 7 bases, leaving 11 bases not matched to a gene. CDR1 is SGHRS, CDR2 YFSETQ, per germline. The CDR3 contains 15 residues. The CDR3 loop is CASSSLGWGQVEAFF. As DNA, the CDR3 is TGCGCCAGCAGCTCACTGGGTTGGGGACAGGTTGAAGCTTTCTTT.

There are a few counts of this clone. This chain links TRBV27 with TRBJ1-3; maybe TRBD1 (6 bases). The V gene's germline CDR1 is MNHEY and CDR2 SMNVEV (reference sequence). This CDR3 is built from 16 residues. With 3 bases removed from V and 7 bases from J, the gap between germline ends came to 19 bases. Here the CDR3 reads CASSLNREINLNTIYF. CDR3 in DNA: TGTGCCAGCAGTTTGAACAGGGAGATAAACCTTAACACCATATATTTT.